The source of this T cell receptor beta chain is a study of T-cell reconstitution after alpha-beta-depleted transplantation in children. In the case of this clonotype: Antigen unknown.

A library of TCRbeta sequences, prepared with unique molecular identifiers, was generated. TCRdb called the PCR reads again in MiXCR, with one record for every CDR3 protein. The sample has about 58,000 distinct CDR3 sequences, approximately 43% seen once. Study outcomes and limitations: Surviving thymic progenitors and recipient T cells were the source of high TCRbeta diversity at day 60 in some patients. T-cell numbers and diversity one year post-transplant derived largely from freshly generated T cells. After transplant, at about two months, alpha-beta T cells were reportedly derived from several hundred expanded graft clones.

The germline V and J ends were trimmed by 0 bases and 13 bases, with 15 bases remaining between them. This CDR3 comprises 13 residues. Germline-derived CDR1 and CDR2 are LGHNA and YSLEER. The receptor was isolated from a male patient between 5 and 17 years old who had a stem cell transplant for acute lymphoblastic leukemia, so the T cells may come from the graft donor. This chain uses TRBV4-3 with TRBJ1-2; no clear D. The material sequenced was PBMCs, mostly from graft donor cells, taken 360 days after TCRalphabeta/CD19-depleted stem cell transplant. CDR3 protein: CASSQDHGGAFTF. Here the CDR3 DNA reads TGCGCCAGCAGCCAAGATCATGGCGGAGCATTCACCTTC.